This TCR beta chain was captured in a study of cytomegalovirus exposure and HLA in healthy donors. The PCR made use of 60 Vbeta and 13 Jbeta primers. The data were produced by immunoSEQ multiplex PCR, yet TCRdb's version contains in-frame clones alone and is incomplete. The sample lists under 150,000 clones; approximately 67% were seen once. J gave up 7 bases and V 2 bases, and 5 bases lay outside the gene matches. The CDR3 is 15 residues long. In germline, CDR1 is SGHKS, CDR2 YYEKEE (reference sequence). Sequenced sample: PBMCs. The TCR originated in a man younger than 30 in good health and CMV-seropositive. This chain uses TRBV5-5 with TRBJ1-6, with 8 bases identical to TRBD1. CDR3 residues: CASSLGQGWNSPLHF. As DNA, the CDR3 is TGTGCCAGCAGCTTAGGACAGGGCTGGAATTCACCCCTCCACTTT.